The clone carrying this T cell receptor (beta chain) was observed a few times. This sample was included in a study of T cells after yellow fever vaccination. The V end was cut by 0 bases, the J end by 3 bases, with 6 bases between. The CDR3 covers 14 residues. CDR1 is SEHNR, CDR2 FQNEAQ, per germline (reference sequence). The study made its TCR cDNA through 5'RACE template switching. That step introduced a universal primer site along with UMIs. MiXCR, applied by TCRdb to the 5' RACE reads, yields one record per CDR3 protein. The sample includes 550,000 or so distinct CDR3 sequences, about 19% seen only once; the top ten take roughly 13%.

The clonotype comes from a man aged 25 to 45 who received the YFV17D yellow fever vaccine. This sample comprised PBMCs, obtained 15 days after the yellow fever booster vaccination. The genes are TRBV7-9 and TRBJ2-4, with D possibly TRBD1 on 5 matching bases. The CDR3 DNA reads TGTGCCAGCAGCTTAGCGGGGCACAAAAACATTCAGTACTTC. Protein sequence: CASSLAGHKNIQYF.